A single sample is the source of the 19 T cell receptor beta chains below, sequenced in a study of blood T cells in healthy people across ages. Sample-barcoded 5' priming and a J-beta primer mix drove a second PCR of about 6 to 12 cycles. A single record per CDR3 protein comes from TCRdb applying MiXCR to the 5' RACE reads. The sample has roughly 1,100,000 distinct CDR3 sequences, 25% seen once. These data also formed part of another study, on T cells of mothers and their children.

The sample comprised blood. The receptors were gathered from a girl aged 2 to 9 in good health.

V and J are TRBV12-3 or TRBV12-4 and TRBJ2-3, with 8 nucleotides matching TRBD1. The CDR3 length is 16 residues. The V segment lost 6 bases and the J segment 2 bases; nucleotides outside the gene matches: 10. CDR3 sequence reads: CASRRRTGGLTDTQYF. CDR3 in DNA: TGTGCCAGCAGACGGAGAACAGGGGGTCTCACAGATACGCAGTATTTT.

The chain carries TRBV24-1 and TRBJ2-1; no clear D. Per germline, CDR1 KGHDR and CDR2 SFDVKD. The germline V and J ends were trimmed by 1 base and 5 bases, with 14 bases remaining between them. CDR3 length: 16 amino acids. The CDR3 DNA follows: TGTGCCACCAGTGATTTTGCTCGCGGACCTAACAATGAGCAGTTCTTC. This codes for CATSDFARGPNNEQFF.

The sample holds a few counts of this clonotype. The chain has TRBV5-6 and TRBJ2-7, with 9 bases aligning to TRBD2. This CDR3 region has 15 residues. V was clipped by 1 base and J by 5 bases; unmatched bases: 7. CDR1 is SGHDT and CDR2 is YYEEEE in the germline V gene. The DNA of the CDR3 is TGTGCCAGCAGCTTGAGGGGACTAGCCCACAACGAGCAGTACTTC. Translated, it gives CASSLRGLAHNEQYF.

This clonotype was picked up a small number of times. The V call is TRBV4-3, the J call TRBJ1-3, with a weak D call TRBD1 (5 bases). The ends were cut back, 2 bases at V and 3 bases at J, with 11 bases in the middle. Germline CDR1 and CDR2: LGHNA and YSLEER. This CDR3 is 15 amino acids long. The CDR3 loop reads CASSQYGGSGNTIYF. CDR3 in DNA: TGCGCCAGCAGCCAATACGGGGGTAGTGGAAACACCATATATTTT.

The chain joins TRBV14 to TRBJ1-4; D is possibly TRBD1 (6 bases). CDR1 is SGHDN, CDR2 FVKESK, per germline. CDR3 length: 15 amino acids. V was cut by 1 base and J by 3 bases, with 9 bases left in between. CDR3 residues: CASSQGRQANEKLFF. CDR3 nucleotide sequence: TGTGCCAGCAGCCAAGGACGACAGGCTAATGAAAAACTGTTTTTT.

This sequence joins TRBV9 and TRBJ2-5; 7 bases line up with TRBD2. Germline loops: CDR1 SGDLS, CDR2 YYNGEE. The CDR3 is made up of 17 amino acids. The trim removed 0 bases at V and 0 bases at J, leaving 8 bases unmatched. CDR3 bases: TGTGCCAGCAGCGTAGGAGCTAGCGGACTGTACCAAGAGACCCAGTACTTC. Residues: CASSVGASGLYQETQYF. Supplemented by reference TRBV9 and TRBJ2-5, the full variable domain reads DSGVTQTPKHLITATGQRVTLRCSPRSGDLSVYWYQQSLDQGLQFLIQYYNGEERAKGNILERFSAQQFPDLHSELNLSSLELGDSALYFCASSVGASGLYQETQYFGPGTRLLVL.

The J gene is TRBJ2-2, the V gene TRBV24-1; the match to TRBD2 covers 8 bases. The CDR3 is 14 amino acids. Germline V gene data show CDR1 as KGHDR and CDR2 as SFDVKD. J gave up 4 bases and V 9 bases, and 6 bases lay outside the gene matches. This chain's CDR3 is CATHSGVGTGELFF. As DNA, the CDR3 is TGTGCCACCCATAGCGGGGTCGGCACCGGGGAGCTGTTTTTT.

This clonotype was observed a handful of times. CDR3 sequence: CASGLRDGTDTQYF. Written as DNA, the CDR3 is TGTGCCAGCGGTTTGAGGGACGGCACAGATACGCAGTATTTT. The V call is TRBV3-1, the J call TRBJ2-3, with D perhaps matching TRBD1 or TRBD2 (5 bases each). Germline V gene lookup returns CDR1 LGHDT and CDR2 YNNKEL (reference sequence). Between the trimmed V and J ends, which lost 8 bases and 1 base, there was a span of 13 bases. The CDR3 is 14 amino acids.

In regard to this clonotype: A read error may account for a junction end that differs from germline. The chain has TRBV5-1 and TRBJ2-7; TRBD1 matches 7 bases. Germline V gene sequence: CDR1 SGHRS, CDR2 YFSETQ. The CDR3 totals 17 residues. CDR3 loop: CANSWNDRENFSYEQYF. DNA for the CDR3: TGCGCCAACAGCTGGAATGACAGGGAGAATTTCTCCTACGAGCAGTACTTC.

This clonotype was seen a few times. The chain employs TRBV27 and TRBJ1-4, with TRBD1 matching 7 bases. V trimming: 6 bases; J trimming: 2 bases; junction bases outside the gene matches: 3. This CDR3 contains 14 residues. Germline CDR1 MNHEY, CDR2 SMNVEV (reference sequence). DNA of the CDR3: TGTGCCAGCAGGCAGGGGGGGACTAATGAAAAACTGTTTTTT. Its translation is CASRQGGTNEKLFF.

Comments on this clonotype: No conserved phenylalanine or tryptophan ends this CDR3, so it is likely a read error. The CDR3 DNA sequence: TGTGCCAGTAGTATAGCTGGACATCCTTCCGAGCAGTACTCC. Its protein product is CASSIAGHPSEQYS. The gene calls are TRBV19 and TRBJ2-7; tentative D call: TRBD1 (5 bases). The germline CDR1 and CDR2 sequences are LNHDA and SQIVND (reference sequence). Trimming stripped 1 base from V and 6 bases from J, with 13 bases between. CDR3 length equals 14 residues.

This clonotype has more than one count but fewer than ten. This chain links TRBV7-9 with TRBJ2-3; no definite D call. The V end lost 0 bases, the J end lost 0 bases, and 13 bases lay between the germline ends. Germline lookup yields CDR1 SEHNR and CDR2 FQNEAQ (reference sequence). The CDR3 contains 17 residues. The CDR3 nucleotides are TGTGCCAGCAGCTTAGCGCGTCCCGTATCTAGCACAGATACGCAGTATTTT. This codes for CASSLARPVSSTDTQYF.

This clonotype showed up just a few times. The V call is TRBV13, the J call TRBJ1-3; no firm D call. Germline CDR1 is PRHDT and CDR2 is FYEKMQ (reference sequence). The CDR3 has 13 amino acids. V was cut by 1 base and J by 9 bases, with 10 bases left in between. CDR3 amino acids: CASSLEGWSTIYF. The DNA for the CDR3 is TGTGCCAGCAGCTTAGAGGGTTGGAGCACCATATATTTT.

The chain couples TRBV6-5 to TRBJ1-4, with D possibly TRBD1 on 6 matching bases. With 6 bases removed from V and 4 bases from J, the gap between germline ends came to 12 bases. CDR3 size: 14 residues. CDR1 and CDR2 (germline): MNHEY, SVGAGI. In DNA, the CDR3 is TGTGCCAGCAGCTCCGACAGGAGTAATGAAAAACTGTTTTTT. Protein sequence: CASSSDRSNEKLFF.

This clonotype was counted between two and nine times. V is TRBV7-8 and J is TRBJ1-3; D is unclear. CDR3 length: 18 amino acids. CDR1 is SGHVS and CDR2 is FQNEAQ in the germline V gene. Trimming left V 2 bases short and J 1 base short, with 18 bases between. This CDR3 is CASSLSDGPNPSGNTIYF. For the CDR3, the DNA is TGTGCCAGCAGCTTAAGTGACGGCCCAAACCCATCTGGAAACACCATATATTTT. The variable domain in full, completed from reference TRBV7-8 and TRBJ1-3, reads GAGVSQSPRYKVAKRGQDVALRCDPISGHVSLFWYQQALGQGPEFLTYFQNEAQLDKSGLPSDRFFAERPEGSVSTLKIQRTQQEDSAVYLCASSLSDGPNPSGNTIYFGEGSWLTVV.

The chain employs TRBV29-1 and TRBJ1-2; no reliable D call. The CDR3 spans 14 residues. Trimming pared 5 bases from V and 7 bases from J, leaving 20 bases between. Germline V gene lookup returns CDR1 SQVTM and CDR2 ANQGSEA. The CDR3 reads CSVPDGVLGFGYTF. Written as DNA, the CDR3 is TGCAGCGTTCCCGACGGGGTTCTCGGTTTTGGCTACACCTTC.

This clonotype has only a few counts. This chain joins TRBV7-8 and TRBJ2-1; tentative D call: TRBD1 (5 bases). V was trimmed by 5 bases and J by 2 bases, leaving 13 bases between them. This CDR3 has 15 residues. The germline CDR1 and CDR2 sequences are SGHVS and FQNEAQ. In DNA, the CDR3 is TGTGCCAGCAGCCCAGACAGAATTACCTACAATGAGCAGTTCTTC. Protein: CASSPDRITYNEQFF.

This clonotype has only a few counts. The chain combines TRBV15 with TRBJ1-4; D is unclear. Trimming took 0 bases from V and 7 from J, leaving 6 bases between them. The CDR3 sequence is 13 residues long. From germline, CDR1 is LNHNV and CDR2 YYDKDF (reference sequence). The CDR3 region is CATSRDRAEKLFF. CDR3 sequence (DNA): TGTGCCACCAGCAGAGATCGGGCTGAAAAACTGTTTTTT.

The chain combines TRBV7-9 with TRBJ2-7; 12 bases are shared with TRBD2. CDR1 and CDR2 (germline): SEHNR, FQNEAQ (reference sequence). There are 15 residues in the CDR3. The junction had 5 bases not matched to a gene; V was cut back by 5 bases and J by 3 bases. The CDR3 region is CASSLVLAGGYEQYF. CDR3 nucleotide sequence: TGTGCCAGCAGCCTAGTACTAGCGGGAGGCTACGAGCAGTACTTC.